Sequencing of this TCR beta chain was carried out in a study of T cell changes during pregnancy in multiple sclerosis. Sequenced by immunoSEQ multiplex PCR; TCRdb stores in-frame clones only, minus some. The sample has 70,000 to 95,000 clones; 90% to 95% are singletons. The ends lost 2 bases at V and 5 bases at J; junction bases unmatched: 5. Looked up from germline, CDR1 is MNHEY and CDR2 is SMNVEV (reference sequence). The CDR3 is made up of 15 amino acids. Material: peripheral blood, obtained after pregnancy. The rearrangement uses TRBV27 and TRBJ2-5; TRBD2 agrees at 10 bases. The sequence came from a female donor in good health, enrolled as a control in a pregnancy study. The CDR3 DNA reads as TGTGCCAGCAGTTTAAGTCTAGCGGGAGAGGAGACCCAGTACTTC. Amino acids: CASSLSLAGEETQYF.